Listed here are 23 T cell receptor beta chains from one sample, sequenced in a study of T cells in Graves' hyperthyroidism and ophthalmopathy. TCR beta CDR3 region amplification was performed from RNA transcripts. The TCR CDR3 first-round RT-PCR relied on the HTBI primer set. From the multiplex PCR reads, TCRdb called clonotypes with MiXCR, one entry per CDR3 protein. This table has about 210,000 distinct CDR3 sequences, under 20% appearing once. The sequenced sample consisted of blood. The receptors come from a man in his forties or fifties with Graves' hyperthyroidism.

The sample holds many counts of this clonotype. The V call is TRBV29-1, the J call TRBJ1-2; no clear D gene. This CDR3 has 9 amino acids. In germline, CDR1 is SQVTM, CDR2 ANQGSEA. V was shortened by 4 bases and J by 6 bases, with 3 bases between the two germline ends. The CDR3 DNA sequence: TGCAGCGTTGGGGATGGCTACACCTTC. Its translation is CSVGDGYTF.

The sample holds many counts of this clonotype. The rearrangement links TRBV18 to TRBJ2-7, with 9 bases aligning to TRBD1. CDR3 length: 14 amino acids. Trimming cost V 8 bases and J 2 bases; bases outside gene matches: 7. Germline V lookup: CDR1 KGHSH, CDR2 LQKENI. The CDR3 sequence: CASASGTGPYEQYF. CDR3 nucleotide sequence: TGTGCCAGCGCTTCCGGGACAGGGCCCTACGAGCAGTACTTC. Full variable domain (missing parts from reference TRBV18 and TRBJ2-7): NAGVMQNPRHLVRRRGQEARLRCSPMKGHSHVYWYRQLPEEGLKFMVYLQKENIIDESGMPKERFSAEFPKEGPSILRIQQVVRGDSAAYFCASASGTGPYEQYFGPGTRLTVT.

This chain's CDR3 is CASSQVGLAGAKNIQYF. CDR3 sequence (DNA): TGCGCCAGCAGCCAAGTTGGACTAGCGGGAGCCAAAAACATTCAGTACTTC. The rearrangement links TRBV4-1 to TRBJ2-4, with TRBD2 identical over 11 bases. V was pared by 1 base and J by 0 bases, with 2 bases of the junction left unmatched. This CDR3 comprises 17 residues. CDR1 is MGHRA and CDR2 is YSYEKL in the germline V gene.

This clonotype has only one observation. The chain links TRBV20-1 to TRBJ2-3; 9 positions agree with TRBD2. CDR3 size: 15 residues. The germline gives CDR1 DFQATT, CDR2 SNEGSKA (reference sequence). After removal of 3 bases from V and 4 bases from J, the junction contained 8 bases not matched to a gene. In DNA, the CDR3 is TGCAGTGCTAGTTATGCGGGAGGGCTATCAGATACGCAGTATTTT. This sequence encodes CSASYAGGLSDTQYF.

V gene TRBV20-1 combines with J gene TRBJ2-7, with 12 positions matching TRBD2. The V gene's germline CDR1 is DFQATT and CDR2 SNEGSKA (reference sequence). The CDR3 is 18 amino acids. V shed 4 bases and J 4 bases; nucleotides not matched to a gene: 17. The CDR3 here is CSATGPLPGLAGYYEQYF. The CDR3 DNA reads TGCAGTGCTACCGGCCCGTTGCCGGGACTAGCGGGCTATTACGAGCAGTACTTC.

This clonotype was detected many times. The chain links TRBV20-1 to TRBJ1-1; a weak D match, TRBD1 (6 bases). The CDR3 spans 13 residues. Germline V CDR1 and CDR2: DFQATT, SNEGSKA (reference sequence). V was clipped by 2 bases and J by 5 bases, with 12 bases between them. The DNA for the CDR3 is TGCAGTGCTAGACTCTGGGGGCCAACTGAAGCTTTCTTT. It translates to CSARLWGPTEAFF.

This clonotype has at least ten counts. The chain joins TRBV6-1 to TRBJ2-3, with 9 positions matching TRBD1. Germline CDR1 is MNHNS and CDR2 is SASEGT. V lost 3 bases and J lost 2; bases outside the gene matches: 6. The CDR3 spans 16 residues. CDR3 sequence reads: CASSERQGGITDTQYF. The CDR3 DNA reads as TGTGCCAGCAGTGAGAGACAGGGGGGGATCACAGATACGCAGTATTTT.

This clonotype was recorded a few times. The chain is built from TRBV16 and TRBJ1-4; a weak D match, TRBD1 (5 bases). Trimming took off 1 base at V and 10 bases at J, with 10 bases between the two ends. The CDR3 contains 13 residues. CDR1 KGHSY and CDR2 FQNENV come from the germline V gene. The CDR3 DNA follows: TGTGCCAGCAGCCAATGGAGGCAGGGAAAACTGTTTTTT. Encoded protein: CASSQWRQGKLFF.

This chain joins TRBV6-5 and TRBJ2-7; D remains unclear. The CDR3 spans 17 residues. V lost 4 bases and J 6 bases, leaving 25 bases between the germline ends. From germline, CDR1 is MNHEY and CDR2 SVGAGI. The CDR3 loop reads CASSSPSARATSPEQYF. Written as DNA, the CDR3 is TGTGCCAGCAGTTCCCCGTCCGCCCGGGCCACTTCCCCCGAGCAGTACTTC.

This clonotype has just a few counts. The V call is TRBV5-5, the J call TRBJ1-3; D unclear. CDR1 is SGHKS, CDR2 YYEKEE, per germline (reference sequence). The CDR3 is 13 residues long. V was cut by 1 base and J by 4 bases, with 6 bases left in between. The CDR3 is CASSLTPGNTIYF. As DNA, the CDR3 is TGTGCCAGCAGCTTGACACCCGGAAACACCATATATTTT.

Many counts were recorded for this clonotype. The rearrangement uses TRBV5-1 and TRBJ2-7; D remains ambiguous. V dropped 4 bases and J dropped 1 base, with 12 bases sitting between them. This CDR3 has 14 residues. Germline V gives CDR1 SGHRS, CDR2 YFSETQ. CDR3 sequence (DNA): TGCGCCAGCAGCCCAAGCCTGAATTCCTACGAGCAGTACTTC. It is translated as CASSPSLNSYEQYF. Looking up the rest from reference TRBV5-1 and TRBJ2-7 gives the full variable domain: KAGVTQTPRYLIKTRGQQVTLSCSPISGHRSVSWYQQTPGQGLQFLFEYFSETQRNKGNFPGRFSGRQFSNSRSEMNVSTLELGDSALYLCASSPSLNSYEQYFGPGTRLTVT.

This clonotype was counted a single time. Just one base apart from a much larger clone, this may be a read error. The rearrangement uses TRBV20-1 and TRBJ2-3; 7 bases fit TRBD2. The germline V gene encodes CDR1 DFQATT and CDR2 SNEGSKA (reference sequence). The junction had 12 bases not matched to a gene; V was cut back by 2 bases and J by 4 bases. This CDR3 spans 16 amino acids. Here the CDR3 DNA reads TGCAGTGCTAGATACTTACTAGCGAGAGAGGCAGATACGCAGTATTTT. The encoded protein is CSARYLLAREADTQYF.

This chain uses TRBV12-3 or TRBV12-4 with TRBJ2-2; D uncertain. CDR3 size: 12 residues. The ends were cut back, 8 bases at V and 2 bases at J, with 6 bases in the middle. The CDR3 here is CASFANTGELFF. CDR3 nucleotide sequence: TGTGCCAGCTTTGCCAACACCGGGGAGCTGTTTTTT.

This clonotype has a count of ten or more. V gene TRBV18 combines with J gene TRBJ2-3; no reliable D call. Germline V gives CDR1 KGHSH, CDR2 LQKENI. V was pared by 9 bases and J by 1 base, with 8 bases between. There are 12 residues in the CDR3. The CDR3 here is CASSSGTDTQYF. Written as DNA, the CDR3 is TGTGCCAGTTCCTCGGGCACAGATACGCAGTATTTT.

This clonotype was seen at least ten times. The V call is TRBV27, the J call TRBJ1-6, with a tentative D call TRBD1 (5 bases). Germline CDR1 and CDR2: MNHEY and SMNVEV (reference sequence). V lost 6 bases and J lost 9, with 18 bases in between. The CDR3 runs to 15 residues. The CDR3 region is CASSLDRGVGSPLHF. CDR3 DNA sequence: TGTGCCAGCAGCTTGGATCGAGGGGTGGGTTCACCCCTCCACTTT.

This clonotype was seen many times. The J gene is TRBJ1-4, the V gene TRBV7-8; no clear D. CDR3 length: 15 amino acids. The germline V gene encodes CDR1 SGHVS and CDR2 FQNEAQ. The V end was cut by 1 base, the J end by 5 bases, with 11 bases between. CDR3 in amino acids: CASSLVWGLNEKLFF. CDR3 coding DNA: TGTGCCAGCAGCTTAGTTTGGGGTTTAAATGAAAAACTGTTTTTT.

This clonotype was observed a few times. The rearrangement uses TRBV20-1 and TRBJ2-5; D is unclear. The V gene's germline CDR1 is DFQATT and CDR2 SNEGSKA (reference sequence). V was trimmed by 5 bases and J by 1 base, leaving 11 bases between them. The CDR3 loop spans 13 amino acids. CDR3 sequence: CSALRDPQETQYF. CDR3 nucleotides: TGCAGTGCTTTGAGAGACCCCCAAGAGACCCAGTACTTC.

This clonotype was found many times. This chain uses TRBV5-1 with TRBJ2-7; tentatively, D is TRBD1 (6 bases). V gave up 4 bases and J gave up 0 bases, with 11 bases separating them. The CDR3 spans 14 residues. The germline V gene encodes CDR1 SGHRS and CDR2 YFSETQ. The CDR3 DNA is TGCGCCAGCAGCACCCCAGGGGCCTCCTACGAGCAGTACTTC. Translated: CASSTPGASYEQYF.

The chain is built from TRBV27 and TRBJ1-6; D perhaps matches TRBD1 (5 bases). V was clipped by 11 bases and J by 9 bases, with 14 bases between them. Germline V CDR1 and CDR2: MNHEY, SMNVEV (reference sequence). The CDR3 consists of 12 residues. In nucleotides, the CDR3 is TGTGCCTCCGGGACCGTGGGTTCACCCCTCCACTTT. Amino acid sequence: CASGTVGSPLHF.

In its sample, this clonotype was seen many times. The chain is built from TRBV5-1 and TRBJ2-1; 10 bases are a match to TRBD2. Germline V gene lookup returns CDR1 SGHRS and CDR2 YFSETQ. The CDR3 totals 16 residues. V lost 3 bases and J lost 8; bases outside the gene matches: 11. CDR3 coding DNA: TGCGCCAGCAGCTCGACGACTAGCGGGTCAGGGGATGAGCAGTTCTTC. Encoded protein: CASSSTTSGSGDEQFF.

The table lists this clonotype with many counts. The J gene is TRBJ2-7, the V gene TRBV20-1, with TRBD2 matching 10 bases. The germline V gene has CDR1 DFQATT and CDR2 SNEGSKA (reference sequence). The CDR3 runs 14 residues. V was pared by 6 bases and J by 7 bases, with 12 bases of the junction left unmatched. CDR3 DNA sequence: TGCAGTGCCCAGCCTCTAGCGGGAGCGTGGGAGCAGTACTTC. Protein product: CSAQPLAGAWEQYF.

This clonotype was observed a handful of times. This chain joins TRBV9 and TRBJ2-1; 11 positions agree with TRBD2. V lost 3 bases to trimming and J lost 4 bases; unmatched junction nucleotides: 6. CDR3 length equals 16 residues. In germline, CDR1 is SGDLS, CDR2 YYNGEE. DNA of the CDR3: TGTGCCAGCAGCGAAGAGGGACTAGCGGATTACAATGAGCAGTTCTTC. Its protein product is CASSEEGLADYNEQFF.

This clonotype was picked up many times. The rearrangement links TRBV7-6 to TRBJ2-3; weak D call: TRBD2 (5 bases). V was shortened by 5 bases and J by 0 bases, with 12 bases between the two germline ends. Germline loops: CDR1 SGHVS, CDR2 FNYEAQ. The CDR3 consists of 15 residues. The DNA of the CDR3 is TGTGCCAGCAGCCTGGAGGTATCTAGCACAGATACGCAGTATTTT. The encoded protein is CASSLEVSSTDTQYF.